The 23 T cell receptor beta chains below come from one sample, sequenced in a study of cytomegalovirus exposure and HLA in healthy donors. The protocol was immunoSEQ multiplex PCR, while the TCRdb copy is restricted to in-frame clones and leaves out a portion. The repertoire has about 160,000 clones, about 96% of them found once; the top ten carry around 0.9%. Sequenced material: PBMCs. The receptors were sampled from a woman under 30 in good health and CMV-seronegative.

The chain links TRBV7-2 to TRBJ2-5, with D perhaps TRBD2 (5 bases). CDR3 length equals 16 residues. V was clipped by 1 base and J by 5 bases, with 17 bases between them. Per the germline V gene, CDR1 is SGHTA and CDR2 is FQGNSA. The CDR3 DNA sequence: TGTGCCAGCAGCTTAGTCGCGGGCGTTTCCGAGGAGACCCAGTACTTC. Translation gives CASSLVAGVSEETQYF.

The chain uses TRBV5-1 and TRBJ2-7; 10 nucleotides align to TRBD2. Germline V gives CDR1 SGHRS, CDR2 YFSETQ. This CDR3 is 16 amino acids long. After removal of 0 bases from V and 0 bases from J, the junction contained 3 bases not matched to a gene. The CDR3 here is CASSLVSGGASYEQYF. Written as DNA, the CDR3 is TGCGCCAGCAGCTTGGTCAGCGGGGGGGCCTCCTACGAGCAGTACTTC.

This CDR3 reads CASSPGTSAYNEQFF. DNA of the CDR3: TGTGCCAGCAGCCCCGGGACTAGCGCCTACAATGAGCAGTTCTTC. The chain couples TRBV5-6 to TRBJ2-1; 10 bases match TRBD2. The junction had 3 bases not matched to a gene; V was cut back by 4 bases and J by 2 bases. The CDR3 loop spans 15 amino acids. Per the germline V gene, CDR1 is SGHDT and CDR2 is YYEEEE.

The chain is built from TRBV2 and TRBJ1-2; 8 positions agree with TRBD1. V shed 0 bases and J 4 bases; nucleotides not matched to a gene: 7. The CDR3 totals 16 residues. CDR1 and CDR2 (germline): SNHLY, FYNNEI. The CDR3 bases are TGTGCCAGCAGTGAAGCGGGCAGGGGGCGGGTCTATGGCTACACCTTC. Translating gives CASSEAGRGRVYGYTF.

The rearrangement links TRBV7-3 to TRBJ2-1; possibly TRBD2 for D (7 bases). The germline V gene encodes CDR1 SGHTA and CDR2 FQGTGA. V gave up 3 bases and J gave up 8 bases, with 11 bases separating them. The CDR3 loop spans 13 amino acids. The chain's CDR3 is CASSLWGGDEQFF. DNA for the CDR3: TGTGCCAGCAGCTTGTGGGGGGGCGATGAGCAGTTCTTC.

The V call is TRBV13, the J call TRBJ2-2, with D possibly matching TRBD2 (6 bases). Germline V CDR1 and CDR2: PRHDT, FYEKMQ (reference sequence). Trimming left V 4 bases short and J 0 bases short, with 9 bases between. The CDR3 is 15 residues long. CDR3 residues: CASSSRLANTGELFF. The DNA for the CDR3 is TGTGCCAGCAGCTCTAGACTAGCGAACACCGGGGAGCTGTTTTTT.

V gene TRBV19 combines with J gene TRBJ2-1, with 9 bases matching TRBD1. V shed 5 bases and J 8 bases; nucleotides not matched to a gene: 7. This CDR3 contains 14 residues. Germline CDR1 LNHDA, CDR2 SQIVND (reference sequence). CDR3 bases: TGTGCCAGTAGTTCGGGACAGGGAACCTATGAGCAGTTCTTC. Encoded protein: CASSSGQGTYEQFF.

V and J are TRBV7-9 and TRBJ2-6; TRBD1 agrees at 10 bases. Germline V CDR1 and CDR2: SEHNR, FQNEAQ (reference sequence). CDR3 size: 17 residues. After removal of 10 bases from V and 2 bases from J, the junction contained 11 bases not matched to a gene. CDR3 sequence (DNA): TGTGCCATAGAAGACAGGGGGCGCAGGGCTGGGGCCAACGTCCTGACTTTC. Translating it yields CAIEDRGRRAGANVLTF.

V is TRBV6-1 and J is TRBJ1-1; D unclear. Germline loops: CDR1 MNHNS, CDR2 SASEGT. Trimming took 2 bases from V and 6 from J, leaving 13 bases between them. The CDR3 contains 14 residues. As DNA, the CDR3 is TGTGCCAGCAGTGAATACACAGTGATGTCTGAAGCTTTCTTT. Its protein product is CASSEYTVMSEAFF.

The chain combines TRBV23-1 with TRBJ1-2; possibly TRBD1 for D (6 bases). TRBV23-1 qualifies as an ORF whose function is uncertain. Trimming shortened V by 4 bases and J by 8 bases, and 20 bases separated the two germline ends. This CDR3 spans 15 amino acids. The DNA for the CDR3 is TGCGCCAGCAGTCCGCCTCAGGGGTCGACGAGAGGCTACACCTTC. The encoded protein is CASSPPQGSTRGYTF.

The chain combines TRBV7-8 with TRBJ1-1, with D unresolved. V lost 5 bases, J lost 1 base, and 8 bases lay in between. Looked up from germline, CDR1 is SGHVS and CDR2 is FQNEAQ. This CDR3 comprises 13 residues. This CDR3 reads CASSERGNTEAFF. CDR3 DNA sequence: TGTGCCAGCAGCGAACGAGGGAACACTGAAGCTTTCTTT.

The rearrangement uses TRBV18 and TRBJ1-2; D ambiguous. This CDR3 region has 13 residues. Germline V CDR1 and CDR2: KGHSH, LQKENI. The V gene lost 4 bases and the J gene lost 1 base, with 7 bases spanning the gap. CDR3 sequence: CASSHSVNYGYTF. CDR3 in DNA: TGTGCCAGCTCACACAGTGTTAACTATGGCTACACCTTC.

The chain couples TRBV7-3 to TRBJ2-1; D might be TRBD2 (7 bases). This CDR3 spans 15 amino acids. V lost 5 bases to trimming and J lost 5 bases, with 16 bases between them. Per the germline V gene, CDR1 is SGHTA and CDR2 is FQGTGA. The DNA for the CDR3 is TGTGCCAGCAGCCCCCGCCCCGGGGGGCACAATGAGCAGTTCTTC. This translates into CASSPRPGGHNEQFF.

V is TRBV19 and J is TRBJ1-2; 9 positions match TRBD1. Germline loops: CDR1 LNHDA, CDR2 SQIVND (reference sequence). The CDR3 extends over 16 amino acids. Trimming at V came to 4 bases and at J to 5 bases, leaving 11 bases not matched to a gene. CDR3 sequence reads: CASSKEGQGGRYGYTF. CDR3 sequence (DNA): TGTGCCAGTAGTAAAGAGGGACAGGGAGGGAGGTATGGCTACACCTTC.

The chain combines TRBV6-5 with TRBJ1-2; 8 bases align to TRBD1. This CDR3 contains 15 residues. V shed 6 bases and J 4 bases; nucleotides not matched to a gene: 10. CDR1 and CDR2 (germline): MNHEY, SVGAGI. The CDR3 nucleotides read TGTGCCAGCAGGGCTCCGGGACAGGCCTCCTATGGCTACACCTTC. It yields the protein CASRAPGQASYGYTF.

J is TRBJ2-4 and V is TRBV6-1; 9 bases are a match to TRBD2. CDR3 length: 16 residues. V was clipped by 1 base and J by 6 bases; unmatched bases: 7. Germline V lookup: CDR1 MNHNS, CDR2 SASEGT. This chain's CDR3 is CASSEDRSGGRNIQYF. Here the CDR3 DNA reads TGTGCCAGCAGTGAAGATCGTAGCGGGGGCCGAAACATTCAGTACTTC.

Notes on this clone: Other DNA sequences from this sample encode an identical CDR3 as well. The chain links TRBV18 to TRBJ2-3; D call uncertain. Trimming left V 3 bases short and J 0 bases short, with 4 bases between. The CDR3 spans 13 residues. Per germline, CDR1 KGHSH and CDR2 LQKENI. CDR3: CASSPPSTDTQYF. The CDR3 DNA is TGTGCCAGCTCACCCCCTAGCACAGATACGCAGTATTTT.

The V and J genes are TRBV9 and TRBJ2-5, with 10 bases lining up with TRBD2. This CDR3 contains 18 residues. V dropped 0 bases and J dropped 2; count of bases not matched to a gene: 10. From germline, CDR1 is SGDLS and CDR2 YYNGEE. The CDR3 region is CASSVEVSSGGEQETQYF. CDR3 nucleotide sequence: TGTGCCAGCAGCGTAGAGGTATCTAGCGGGGGTGAACAAGAGACCCAGTACTTC.

The chain uses TRBV29-1 and TRBJ2-5; no reliable D call. V was clipped by 8 bases and J by 2 bases, with 6 bases between them. CDR1 SQVTM and CDR2 ANQGSEA come from the germline V gene. CDR3 length: 10 amino acids. Written as DNA, the CDR3 is TGCAGCACTAAACAAGAGACCCAGTACTTC. Translation gives CSTKQETQYF.

The J gene is TRBJ1-2, the V gene TRBV15; 9 bases fit TRBD1. The CDR3 sequence is 17 residues long. J was trimmed by 7 bases and V by 6 bases; bases with no gene match: 18. Germline CDR1 LNHNV, CDR2 YYDKDF (reference sequence). The CDR3 here is CATSPHHPGTGRGGYTF. In DNA, the CDR3 is TGTGCCACCAGTCCCCACCACCCGGGGACAGGGAGAGGTGGCTACACCTTC.

Sample share makes this clone medium-sized (0.01 to 0.1%). Different DNA sequences within this sample yield the same CDR3. The chain joins TRBV25-1 to TRBJ2-7, with 12 bases aligning to TRBD2. This CDR3 contains 15 residues. Trimming cost V 2 bases and J 2 bases; bases outside gene matches: 1. Germline CDR1 reads MGHDK; CDR2 reads SYGVNS. The CDR3 nucleotides are TGTGCCAGCAGTGAACCTAGCGGGGGGGCCTACGAGCAGTACTTC. It translates to CASSEPSGGAYEQYF.

This chain links TRBV5-1 with TRBJ1-4; 9 bases match TRBD1. Trimming took 4 bases from V and 4 from J; bases not matched to a gene: 5. This CDR3 is built from 15 residues. Germline-derived CDR1 and CDR2 are SGHRS and YFSETQ. The CDR3 DNA reads TGCGCCAGCAGCCCAGGGACAGGGTTTAATGAAAAACTGTTTTTT. Protein product: CASSPGTGFNEKLFF.

The chain uses TRBV18 and TRBJ1-3, with a possible D match to TRBD1 (5 bases). This CDR3 spans 16 amino acids. The V gene lost 4 bases and the J gene lost 3 bases, with 16 bases spanning the gap. The germline V gene encodes CDR1 KGHSH and CDR2 LQKENI. The CDR3 DNA is TGTGCCAGCTCACTCGGTTCCTCAGGGTTTGGAAACACCATATATTTT. Amino acid sequence: CASSLGSSGFGNTIYF.